The following is a TCR beta chain sequence with its context. Sequenced by immunoSEQ multiplex PCR; TCRdb stores in-frame clones only, minus some. The sample includes about 400,000 clones, 70% to 90% seen only once; the top ten take more than 2%. This CDR3 is built from 14 residues. Trimming at V came to 0 bases and at J to 3 bases, leaving 2 bases not matched to a gene. Germline lookup yields CDR1 SGHRS and CDR2 YFSETQ. The record originates from a study of blood T cell repertoires in COVID-19. Study as a whole: The samples span acute and convalescent COVID-19 from the United States, Italy and Spain. In each case, the material was cDNA or gDNA derived from T cells, B-cell-depleted T cells, or PBMCs.

Assignment of participants to cohorts was predicated upon participant-reported clinical history. Sequenced material: PBMCs or T cells enriched from blood (not recorded which). The sequence was obtained from a woman in her thirties or forties with acute COVID-19. V gene TRBV5-1 combines with J gene TRBJ2-5; TRBD2 matches 7 bases. The CDR3 here is CASSLGAGEETQYF. The CDR3 coding sequence is TGCGCCAGCAGCTTGGGTGCGGGGGAAGAGACCCAGTACTTC. The full variable domain, its missing parts supplied by reference TRBV5-1 and TRBJ2-5, is KAGVTQTPRYLIKTRGQQVTLSCSPISGHRSVSWYQQTPGQGLQFLFEYFSETQRNKGNFPGRFSGRQFSNSRSEMNVSTLELGDSALYLCASSLGAGEETQYFGPGTRLLVL.